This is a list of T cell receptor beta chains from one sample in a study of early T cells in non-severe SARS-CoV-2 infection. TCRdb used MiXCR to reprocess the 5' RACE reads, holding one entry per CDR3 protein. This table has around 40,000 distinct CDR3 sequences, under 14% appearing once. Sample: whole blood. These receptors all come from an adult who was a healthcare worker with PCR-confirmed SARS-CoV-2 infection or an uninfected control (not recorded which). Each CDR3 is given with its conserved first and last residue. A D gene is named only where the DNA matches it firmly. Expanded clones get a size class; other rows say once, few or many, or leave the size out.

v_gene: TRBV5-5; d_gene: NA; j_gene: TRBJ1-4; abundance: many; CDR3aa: CASSSSGTQAANEKLFF; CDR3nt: TGTGCCAGCAGCTCCTCCGGGACACAAGCAGCTAATGAAAAACTGTTTTTT
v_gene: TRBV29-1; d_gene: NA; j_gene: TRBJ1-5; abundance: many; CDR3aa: CSVRDSSAYNQPQHF; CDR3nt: TGCAGCGTTCGTGACAGCTCTGCCTACAATCAGCCCCAGCATTTT
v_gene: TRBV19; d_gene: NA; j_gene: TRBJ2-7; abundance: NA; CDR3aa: CASRRADGRSEQYF; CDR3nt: TGTGCCAGTAGACGGGCGGACGGACGGAGTGAGCAGTACTTC
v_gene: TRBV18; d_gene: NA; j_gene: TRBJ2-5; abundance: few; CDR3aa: CASSPDNVETQYF; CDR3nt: TGTGCCAGCTCACCCGATAACGTGGAGACCCAGTACTTC
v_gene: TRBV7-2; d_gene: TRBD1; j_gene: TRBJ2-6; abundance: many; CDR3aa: CASSPRGTGSSRSGANVLTF; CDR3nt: TGTGCCAGCAGCCCTAGGGGGACAGGGAGTAGCAGGTCTGGGGCCAACGTCCTGACTTTC
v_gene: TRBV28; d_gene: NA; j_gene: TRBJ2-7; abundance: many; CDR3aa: CASTDGYEQYF; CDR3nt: TGTGCCAGTACGGACGGATACGAGCAGTACTTC
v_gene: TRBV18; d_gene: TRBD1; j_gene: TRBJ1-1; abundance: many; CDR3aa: CASSQTGGNGVTEAFF; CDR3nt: TGTGCCAGCTCTCAGACAGGGGGGAATGGGGTCACTGAAGCTTTCTTT
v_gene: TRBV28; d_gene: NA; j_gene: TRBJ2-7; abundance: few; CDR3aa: CASSSDLFEQYF; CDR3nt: TGTGCCAGCAGTTCCGATCTATTCGAGCAGTACTTC
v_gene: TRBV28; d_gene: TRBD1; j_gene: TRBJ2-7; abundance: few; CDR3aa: CASSPGTGPYEQYF; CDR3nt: TGTGCCAGCAGTCCAGGGACAGGACCCTACGAGCAGTACTTC
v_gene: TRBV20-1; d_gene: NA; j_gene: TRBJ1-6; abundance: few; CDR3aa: CSASFGQYNSPLHF; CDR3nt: TGCAGTGCTAGCTTTGGACAGTATAATTCACCCCTCCACTTT
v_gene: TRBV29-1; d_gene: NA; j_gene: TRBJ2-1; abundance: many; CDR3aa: CSVEPGNEQFF; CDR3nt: TGCAGCGTTGAGCCAGGTAATGAGCAGTTCTTC
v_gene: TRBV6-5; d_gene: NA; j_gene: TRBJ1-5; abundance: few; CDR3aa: CASSYSVDQPQHF; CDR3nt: TGTGCCAGCAGTTACTCTGTAGATCAGCCCCAGCATTTT
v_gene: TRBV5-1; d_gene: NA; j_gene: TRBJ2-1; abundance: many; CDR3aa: CASSLGQGGPSGRGVRQFF; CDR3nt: TGCGCCAGCAGCTTGGGACAGGGGGGACCTAGCGGGAGAGGGGTGCGGCAGTTCTTC
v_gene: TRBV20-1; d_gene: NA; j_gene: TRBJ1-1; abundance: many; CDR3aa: CSARDPGRAGRGTEAFF; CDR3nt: TGCAGTGCTAGAGATCCCGGTAGGGCAGGGCGAGGGACTGAAGCTTTCTTT
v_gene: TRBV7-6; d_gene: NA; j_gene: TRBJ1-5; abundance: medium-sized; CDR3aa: CASSLGAGFNQPQHF; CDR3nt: TGTGCCAGCAGCTTAGGAGCCGGATTTAATCAGCCCCAGCATTTT
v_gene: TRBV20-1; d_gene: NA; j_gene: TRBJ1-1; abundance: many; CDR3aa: CSAILGTEAFF; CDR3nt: TGCAGTGCCATCTTGGGGACTGAAGCTTTCTTT
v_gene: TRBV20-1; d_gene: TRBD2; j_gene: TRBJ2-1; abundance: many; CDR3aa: CSANPASGTYNEQFF; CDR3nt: TGCAGTGCTAACCCGGCTAGCGGGACCTACAATGAGCAGTTCTTC
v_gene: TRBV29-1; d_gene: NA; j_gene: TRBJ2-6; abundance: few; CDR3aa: CSVVASEPGANVLTF; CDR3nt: TGCAGCGTCGTAGCCTCCGAGCCAGGGGCCAACGTCCTGACTTTC
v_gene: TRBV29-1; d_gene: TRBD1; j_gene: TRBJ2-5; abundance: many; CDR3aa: CSVDSHRTGLKTQYF; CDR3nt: TGCAGCGTTGATTCCCACCGGACAGGGCTGAAGACCCAGTACTTC
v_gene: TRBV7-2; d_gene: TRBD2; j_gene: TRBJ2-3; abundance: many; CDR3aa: CASTKLAGRTDTQYF; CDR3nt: TGTGCCAGCACCAAACTAGCGGGACGCACAGATACGCAGTATTTT
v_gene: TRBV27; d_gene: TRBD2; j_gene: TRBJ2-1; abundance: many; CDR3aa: CASGDGLAGTIYNEQFF; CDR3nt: TGTGCCAGCGGGGACGGACTAGCGGGGACAATCTACAATGAGCAGTTCTTC
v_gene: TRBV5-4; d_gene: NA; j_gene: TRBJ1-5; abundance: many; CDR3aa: CASSPSFGTSNQPQHF; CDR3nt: TGTGCCAGCAGCCCCTCATTTGGTACTAGCAATCAGCCCCAGCATTTT
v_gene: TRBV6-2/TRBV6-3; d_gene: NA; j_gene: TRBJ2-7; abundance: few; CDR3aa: CASSYLARPEQYF; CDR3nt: TGTGCCAGCAGTTACCTGGCTAGACCCGAGCAGTACTTC
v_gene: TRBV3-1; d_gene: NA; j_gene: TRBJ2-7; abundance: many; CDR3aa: CASSPQGYEQYF; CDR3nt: TGTGCCAGCAGCCCACAGGGCTACGAGCAGTACTTC
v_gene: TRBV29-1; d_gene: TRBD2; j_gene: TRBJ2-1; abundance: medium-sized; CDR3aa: CSGVGGLADNEQFF; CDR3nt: TGCAGCGGCGTGGGGGGACTAGCGGACAATGAGCAGTTCTTC
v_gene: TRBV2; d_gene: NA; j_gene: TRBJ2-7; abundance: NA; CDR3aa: CASSAGLTGPYEQYF; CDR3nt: TGTGCCAGCAGTGCAGGACTAACTGGCCCCTACGAGCAGTACTTC
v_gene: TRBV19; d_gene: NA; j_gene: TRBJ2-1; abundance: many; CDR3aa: CASSIEGTGEQFF; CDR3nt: TGTGCCAGTAGTATAGAGGGGACGGGAGAGCAGTTCTTC
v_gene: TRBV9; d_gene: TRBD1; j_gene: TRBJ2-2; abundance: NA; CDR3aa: CASSVRDRNTGVLFF; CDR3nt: TGTGCCAGCAGCGTTAGGGACAGAAACACCGGGGTGCTGTTTTTT
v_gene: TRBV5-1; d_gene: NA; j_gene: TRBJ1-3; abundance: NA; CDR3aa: CASSLCGNTIYF; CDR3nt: TGCGCCAGCAGCCTATGTGGAAACACCATATATTTT
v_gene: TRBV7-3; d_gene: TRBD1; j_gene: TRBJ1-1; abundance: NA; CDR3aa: CASSPRTGVAEAFF; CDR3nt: TGTGCCAGCAGCCCCAGGACAGGGGTCGCTGAAGCTTTCTTT
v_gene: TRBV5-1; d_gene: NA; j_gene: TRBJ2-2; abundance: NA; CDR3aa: CASSLDATGELFF; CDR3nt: TGCGCCAGCAGCTTGGACGCCACCGGGGAGCTGTTTTTT
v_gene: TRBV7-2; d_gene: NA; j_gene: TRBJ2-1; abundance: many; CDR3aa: CASSLVLGAGPFNEQFF; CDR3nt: TGTGCCAGCAGCTTAGTTCTTGGGGCGGGACCTTTCAATGAGCAGTTCTTC
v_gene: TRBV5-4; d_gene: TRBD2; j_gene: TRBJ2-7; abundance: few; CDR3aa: CASSWRSGGGYEQYF; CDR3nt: TGTGCCAGCAGCTGGAGAAGTGGCGGGGGTTACGAGCAGTACTTC
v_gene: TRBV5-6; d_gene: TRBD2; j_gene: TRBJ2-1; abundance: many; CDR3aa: CASSPLGAGESTEQFF; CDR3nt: TGTGCCAGCAGCCCCCTTGGGGCGGGAGAAAGTACTGAGCAGTTCTTC
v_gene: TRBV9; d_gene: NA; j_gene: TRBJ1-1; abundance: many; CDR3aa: CASSVGERGTEAFF; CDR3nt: TGTGCCAGCAGCGTGGGGGAAAGGGGCACTGAAGCTTTCTTT
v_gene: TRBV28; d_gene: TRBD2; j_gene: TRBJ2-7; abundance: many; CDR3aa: CASSLAGVVYEQYF; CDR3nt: TGTGCCAGCAGTTTAGCGGGAGTAGTCTACGAGCAGTACTTC
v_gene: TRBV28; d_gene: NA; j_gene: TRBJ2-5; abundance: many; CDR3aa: CASSGDQETQYF; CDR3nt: TGTGCCAGCAGTGGGGACCAAGAGACCCAGTACTTC
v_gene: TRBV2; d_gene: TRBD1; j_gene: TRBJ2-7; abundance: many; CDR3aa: CASRDRELHF; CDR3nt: TGTGCCAGCAGGGACAGGGAACTGCACTTC
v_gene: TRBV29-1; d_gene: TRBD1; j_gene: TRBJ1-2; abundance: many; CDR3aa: CSVGQDRGYTF; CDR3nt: TGCAGCGTCGGACAGGACCGTGGCTACACCTTC
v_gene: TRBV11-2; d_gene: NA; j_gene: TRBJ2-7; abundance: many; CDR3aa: CASSLWSGAISYEQYF; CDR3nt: TGTGCCAGCAGCTTATGGTCGGGGGCTATCTCCTACGAGCAGTACTTC
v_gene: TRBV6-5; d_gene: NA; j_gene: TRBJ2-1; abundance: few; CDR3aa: CASSRSSGEQFF; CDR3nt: TGTGCCAGCAGCCGTAGCTCGGGTGAGCAGTTCTTC
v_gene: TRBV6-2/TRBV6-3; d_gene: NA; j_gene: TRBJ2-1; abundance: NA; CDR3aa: CASSYSKTVTYNEQFF; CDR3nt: TGTGCCAGCAGTTACTCAAAGACAGTCACGTACAATGAGCAGTTCTTC
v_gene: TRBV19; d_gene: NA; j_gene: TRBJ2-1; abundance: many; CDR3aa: CASRPTSLGLAYNEQFF; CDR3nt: TGTGCCAGTAGACCAACATCACTGGGACTTGCCTACAATGAGCAGTTCTTC
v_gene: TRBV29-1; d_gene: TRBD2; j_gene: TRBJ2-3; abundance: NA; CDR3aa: CSVALAGGGTDTQYF; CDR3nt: TGCAGCGTTGCCCTAGCGGGAGGGGGCACAGATACGCAGTATTTT
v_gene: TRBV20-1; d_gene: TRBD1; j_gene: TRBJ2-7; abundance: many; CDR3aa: CSARQGPYEQYF; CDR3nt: TGCAGCGCCCGACAGGGGCCCTACGAGCAGTACTTC
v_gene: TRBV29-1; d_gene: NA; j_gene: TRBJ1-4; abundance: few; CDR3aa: CSVPHNEKLFF; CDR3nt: TGCAGCGTTCCTCATAATGAAAAACTGTTTTTT
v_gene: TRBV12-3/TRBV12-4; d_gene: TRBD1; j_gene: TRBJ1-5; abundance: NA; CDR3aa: CASRGTGGLQPQHF; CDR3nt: TGTGCCAGCAGGGGGACAGGGGGTCTCCAGCCCCAGCATTTT
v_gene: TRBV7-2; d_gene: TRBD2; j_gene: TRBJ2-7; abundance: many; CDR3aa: CASSLAAGASYEQYF; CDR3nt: TGTGCCAGCAGCTTAGCAGCGGGGGCCTCCTACGAGCAGTACTTC
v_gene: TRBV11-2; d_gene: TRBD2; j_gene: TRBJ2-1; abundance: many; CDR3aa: CASSPRLAGGDEQFF; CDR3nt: TGTGCCAGCAGCCCGAGACTAGCGGGAGGTGATGAGCAGTTCTTC